This T cell receptor beta chain was sequenced in a study of T-cell memory formation after mild COVID-19. Study-level information: Largely donor-specific TCR clusters were found.

Trimming took 0 bases from V and 6 from J, leaving 14 bases between them. The germline V gene encodes CDR1 DFQATT and CDR2 SNEGSKA (reference sequence). The CDR3 has 15 residues. TCRdb used MiXCR to reprocess the 5' RACE reads, holding one entry per CDR3 protein. Of approximately 300,000 distinct CDR3 sequences listed, roughly 15% were seen once; the top ten hold around a fifth. The V call is TRBV20-1, the J call TRBJ2-2, with D tentatively TRBD2 (5 bases). This clonotype was sampled from a man younger than 35 who had mild COVID-19 (a few samples of this study predate the infection). Cell type and time point are not known. Sample: PBMCs or a T cell subset sorted from them (not recorded which). This chain's CDR3 is CSARDPSGKAGELFF. The DNA for the CDR3 is TGCAGTGCTAGAGATCCGTCCGGGAAGGCCGGGGAGCTGTTTTTT.